The clone carrying this TCR beta chain showed up many times. Patients aged 18 to 65 had newly diagnosed hyperthyroidism of under 2 months' duration. RNA transcripts gave rise to amplified TCR beta CDR3 regions. In the first-round RT-PCR of the TCR CDR3, the HTBI primer set was used. TCRdb reprocessed the multiplex PCR reads with MiXCR, giving one entry per CDR3 protein. Among about 160,000 distinct CDR3 sequences, about a tenth were seen once, and the ten largest hold roughly 23%. The data were obtained in a study of T cells in Graves' hyperthyroidism and ophthalmopathy. Per germline, CDR1 MNHEY and CDR2 SMNVEV (reference sequence). CDR3 length: 15 residues. The V end lost 4 bases, the J end lost 4 bases, and 16 bases lay between the germline ends.

This clonotype was sampled from a young woman with Graves' hyperthyroidism that later progressed to Graves' ophthalmopathy. The sequenced sample consisted of blood. This chain joins TRBV27 and TRBJ1-2; D remains ambiguous. CDR3 nucleotides: TGTGCCAGCAGTTCACAAGGTGGACGGCTCTATGGCTACACCTTC. It encodes CASSSQGGRLYGYTF.